This TCR beta chain was identified during a study of blood T cell repertoires in COVID-19. Study-wide background: From T cells, B-cell-depleted T cells, or PBMCs came the material, which was cDNA or gDNA.

TCRdb keeps only in-frame clones here, not all; method: immunoSEQ multiplex PCR. Of about 230,000 clones listed, 65% to 90% are singletons. V was cut by 3 bases and J by 0 bases, with 12 bases left in between. CDR3 size: 16 residues. CDR1 and CDR2 from the germline V gene are SGHVS and FQNEAQ. Sequencing was carried out using peripheral blood. The sequence derives from a middle-aged man with COVID-19, enrolled during active disease. The rearrangement links TRBV7-8 to TRBJ1-5; D may be TRBD1 (5 bases). The CDR3 spells CASSFNRGYSNQPQHF. The CDR3 nucleotides read TGTGCCAGCAGCTTCAATCGGGGGTATAGCAATCAGCCCCAGCATTTT.